This TCR beta chain is from a study of T cells after yellow fever vaccination (dated by TCRdb to about 2019). About the full investigation: Libraries from fractions with low cell numbers were prepared with the SMART-Seq v4 Ultra Low Input RNA kit. Bulk PBMC replicates and cell subsets were isolated from blood drawn at multiple timepoints before and after both primary and secondary immunization. To follow T-cell clones before and after both primary and booster YFV17D yellow fever vaccination, bulk TCR alpha and beta repertoires underwent longitudinal sequencing. Two healthy male donors, one aged 18 to 30 and one aged 30 to 40 years, made up the cohort.

Study-level results and caveats: After the booster, most clones that had expanded after primary vaccination were detected again (around 97% of CD4 and 88% of CD8), suggesting broad maintenance of memory. Computational filtering was needed because FACS-sorted repertoires could contain abundant contaminating clonotypes from the bulk population. The study included only two donors, which limits how far the findings can be generalized. Compared with the primary T-cell response, the secondary T-cell response was faster but weaker, reaching its peak on day 5 rather than on day 15. A small fraction of clonotypes appeared in both the CD4 and CD8 compartments, likely as a result of convergent recombination.

On this clonotype: The specificity of this receptor is unknown. No much larger clone is present one base from it, and per-base qualities are unavailable.

The sample's treatment or condition label, decoded: live attenuated yellow fever vaccine strain. At each blood-draw timepoint, two biological replicates of bulk PBMCs were collected. A standard Ficoll-Paque protocol was used to isolate PBMCs from peripheral blood. TriZol was used to extract RNA from bulk PBMCs, CD4 and CD8 fractions, and dextramer-positive and dextramer-negative fractions. TCR cDNA was made using 5'RACE template switching, a step that added a universal primer site and unique molecular identifiers. Priming of cDNA synthesis was performed from both the TCR alpha and TCR beta constant segments. Two PCR steps were used to amplify libraries, with sample barcodes and sequencing adapters being added in the second step. Sequencing of the libraries was done on either Illumina HiSeq 2500 (2x100 bp) or NovaSeq (2x150 bp). In the paper's pipeline: Demultiplexing of reads and collapsing into UMI consensus sequences were performed with MIGEC, and V(D)J alignment was carried out with MiXCR. Using edgeR on replicate PBMC samples, clonotypes were called vaccine-responding if FDR was below 0.01 and the log2 fold change was above 5 up to day 15. Each bulk clonotype was labeled CD4 or CD8 based on which sequenced repertoire, CD4 or CD8, contained the clonotype at higher abundance. In-frame beta chains were kept once TCRdb had trimmed the public reads at Q25 with fastp and called clones with MiXCR. Records with the same CDR3 protein are collapsed into one entry carrying the most frequent genes and DNA. TCRdb, not the authors, supplied the V and J calls. A total of hundreds of thousands of distinct CDR3 sequences appear in this sample, about 12% of them only once. The top ten clonotypes cover about 15% of the sample.

This clonotype originated in a man in his thirties or forties who received the YFV17D yellow fever vaccine. Material: PBMCs, obtained on the day of the yellow fever booster vaccination.

CDR3 reads: CASAFTSGNHNEQFF. Read as DNA, the sequence is TGTGCTAGTGCCTTCACTAGCGGCAACCACAATGAGCAGTTCTTC. In this chain, TRBV12-5 is recombined with TRBJ2-1, with 8 middle bases fitting TRBD2. The germline V and J ends show losses of 7 bases and 5 bases respectively, and no gene match explains 10 bases of the junction. The CDR3 spans 15 residues, from the cysteine through the phenylalanine. The only DNA kept is the CDR3, 45 bases in frame from the first base. The germline V gene sets CDR1 to LGHNT and CDR2 to FRNRAP.